This T cell receptor (beta chain) was sequenced during a study of blood T cells in healthy people across ages (dated by TCRdb to 2015 to 2017). For the wider study: Template switching captured roughly one uniquely barcoded TCR beta cDNA molecule per two T cells in model experiments. The study measured age-related changes in TCR beta repertoire diversity using deep sequencing normalized with unique cDNA molecular identifiers. Donors were grouped into four age groups: young (average 16 years), middle-aged (roughly 38), aged (around 56) and long-lived (roughly 80). To avoid experimental bias, donors of different ages were randomly spread across the sequencing lanes. Two additional independent replicas of 1 million unique cDNA reads from the same blood draw were analyzed for two donors (one aged 18 to 30 and one aged 80 or older). Findings and caveats that apply to the study as a whole: The CMV infection status of donors was not known, potentially confounding age-related changes in expanded clonotypes. Estimates of total diversity based on one million sequenced T cells were considered lower bounds and underestimates. As age increased, observed TCR beta diversity per million T cells dropped in a roughly linear way, and a significant reduction was already evident by age 40. Compared with the aged group, the long-lived group had more naive CD4+ T cells, fewer expanded clones and increased TCR diversity, a pattern suggesting age selection. There was a strong correlation between observed TCR beta diversity and the percentage of naive T cells measured by flow cytometry. Because profiling used bulk unsorted PBMCs, naive and antigen-experienced compartments could not be compared conclusively.

The roughly 37 donors, aged 6 to 90 years, were systemically healthy Caucasian individuals from Russia. Approximately 9 milliliters of peripheral blood were collected from each donor into EDTA-treated Vacutainer tubes. PBMCs were isolated by Ficoll-Paque density-gradient centrifugation, with at least 7 million obtained per sample. Trizol reagent was used to extract total RNA from the PBMCs, yielding at least 6 micrograms per sample. The percentages of naive CD45RAhigh/CD27high T cells were determined by flow cytometry on a PBMC aliquot from every donor. Per the germline V gene, SQVTM is the CDR1 and ANQGSEA is the CDR2. Relative to germline, V is missing 6 bases and J is missing 3 bases, with 11 bases of the junction outside any gene match. From its cysteine to its phenylalanine, the CDR3 spans 15 amino acids. Here the CDR3 DNA is all that survives: 45 bases in frame from base 1. To prepare the library, 5' RACE was applied. Sequencing instrument: Illumina HiSeq 2500. A second PCR of roughly 6 to 11 cycles was run with a J-beta primer mix and a sample-barcoded 5' primer. A unique molecular identifier was introduced onto each TCR beta cDNA molecule by a template-switch 5' adaptor carrying 12 random nucleotides. Each sample yielded at least 2.5 million CDR3-containing paired-end reads. All of the RNA was converted into first-strand cDNA using the Mint cDNA synthesis kit, with a TRBC-specific oligonucleotide serving as the primer. All cDNA was treated with uracil-DNA glycosylase and then went through a first 18-cycle PCR with the universal primers M1SS and BC2_uni_R. For the original study's pipeline: Each sample was normalized by randomly selecting 1 million high-quality reads, each carrying a distinct molecular identifier. Instead of being binned into consensus sequences, reads that shared molecular identifiers were thrown out. MiTCR, set to a Q25 quality threshold and the strictest error-elimination algorithm, was used for CDR3 identification, clonotype clustering and error correction. A nonparametric unseen species model using Euler transformation provided a lower-bound estimate of total TCR beta diversity. In TCRdb, the public reads were trimmed at Q25 with fastp and aligned with MiXCR, with productive beta chains retained. Rows with a matching CDR3 protein are joined into one entry that keeps the most common DNA and genes. These V and J calls originate from TCRdb's pipeline instead of the authors' own analysis. Present in this sample are over 1.5 million distinct CDR3 sequences, roughly 52% of which were seen just once. In total, the top ten clones hold over 2% of the sample.

This clonotype occurred a few times. Its specific antigen is unknown. No clone much larger than this one lies a single base away; base qualities are absent. The sample comprised blood. The receptor's source is a woman in her 40s in good health. In this chain, TRBV29-1 is recombined with TRBJ2-3; the central 8 bases match TRBD2. The CDR3 region reads CSVELGTSLTDTQYF. Here is the DNA: TGCAGCGTGGAATTGGGGACTAGTCTTACAGATACGCAGTATTTT.